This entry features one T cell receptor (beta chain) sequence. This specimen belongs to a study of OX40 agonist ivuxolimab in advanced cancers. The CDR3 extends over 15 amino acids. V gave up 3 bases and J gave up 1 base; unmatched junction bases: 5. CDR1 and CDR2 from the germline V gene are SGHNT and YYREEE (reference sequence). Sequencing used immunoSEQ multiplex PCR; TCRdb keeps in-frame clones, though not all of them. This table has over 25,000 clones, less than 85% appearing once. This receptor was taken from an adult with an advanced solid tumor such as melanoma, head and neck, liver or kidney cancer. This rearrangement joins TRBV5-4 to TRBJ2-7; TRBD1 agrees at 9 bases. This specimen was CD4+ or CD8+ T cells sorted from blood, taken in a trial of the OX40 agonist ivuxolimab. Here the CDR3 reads CASSWGQGISYEQYF. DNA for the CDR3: TGTGCCAGCAGCTGGGGACAGGGAATATCCTACGAGCAGTACTTC.